This TCR beta chain derives from a study of T cell repertoires in cytomegalovirus infection. TCRdb ran MiXCR on the reads and lists one entry per CDR3 protein. The table has around 800,000 distinct CDR3 sequences, 30% to 35% seen once. The ends were cut back, 4 bases at V and 4 bases at J, with 13 bases in the middle. The CDR3 runs to 15 residues. Germline values: CDR1 LNHDA, CDR2 SQIVND (reference sequence). In the case of this clonotype: Its antigen remains unknown.

This receptor was taken from a human donor in good health (CMV status not recorded). Some clones in this sample may be carry-over from other donors' samples. The chain employs TRBV19 and TRBJ2-2, with a weak D call TRBD1 (7 bases). This material consisted of cultured CD8+ T cells from PBMCs, taken from culture after CMV antigen stimulation. CDR3 DNA: TGTGCCAGTAGTACCCCCAGGGGGGTCACCGGGGAGCTGTTTTTT. It yields the protein CASSTPRGVTGELFF.